This T cell receptor (beta chain) appears in the sequencing data of a study of shared clonotypes between healthy human individuals. Study results and caveats: Sharing across four donors was highest in naive CD4 (roughly 5%) and lowest in memory CD8 (approximately 0.4%). What naive subsets generally showed was a larger estimated richness than memory subsets showed.

On sorted subsets, replicate PCRs used about 200 ng DNA, or 25,000 to 35,000 T cell genomes. The table came from immunoSEQ multiplex PCR; TCRdb's copy has only in-frame clones and leaves some out. Of about 2.1 million clones in the sample, 85% to 95% were seen once. Naive-designated CD8 cells lacked CD45RO, were positively enriched for CCR7, and omitted terminally differentiated effector memory CD45RA+ cells. This CDR3 comprises 14 residues. Losses at the gene ends were 1 base for V and 2 bases for J; bases not matched to a gene: 2. Germline-derived CDR1 and CDR2 are SGHKS and YYEKEE (reference sequence). This clone was seen once. Its target is unknown.

The J gene is TRBJ1-2, the V gene TRBV5-5, with 7 bases matching TRBD1. Sequencing input: naive CD8+ T cells from PBMCs. The TCR was taken from a man between 18 and 29 years old in good health. Some clones in this sample may be carry-over from other donors' samples. DNA of the CDR3: TGTGCCAGCAGCTTGACAGGGGAAAACTATGGCTACACCTTC. Translating it yields CASSLTGENYGYTF.